This T cell receptor (beta chain) is drawn from a study of T cells in Graves' hyperthyroidism and ophthalmopathy. A few counts support this clonotype. Regions amplified from RNA transcripts were the TCR beta CDR3 regions. TCR CDR3 underwent first-round RT-PCR with the HTBI primer set. TCRdb re-analysed the multiplex PCR reads in MiXCR, keeping a single row per CDR3 protein. The table has 500,000 to 700,000 distinct CDR3 sequences, about a sixth seen once; the top ten hold 18%. V lost 2 bases and J lost 0, with 8 bases in between. This CDR3 is 16 amino acids long. The germline gives CDR1 MGHRA, CDR2 YSYEKL.

The chain couples TRBV4-1 to TRBJ1-6; D gene uncertain. The sequenced material came from blood. This sequence was found in a young woman with Graves' hyperthyroidism. The CDR3 is CASSQPTSSYNSPLHF. CDR3 coding DNA: TGCGCCAGCAGCCAACCGACCAGCTCCTATAATTCACCCCTCCACTTT.